This TCR beta chain was observed in a study of T-cell memory formation after mild COVID-19. Study results and limitations: Cross-reactive memory appears to have joined, as suggested by some responding clones showing up in pre-infection memory. CD4/CD8 balance characterized clones contracting day 15 to 85, and CD4+ skew characterized later expanders.

TCRdb fed the 5' RACE reads into MiXCR, producing one record per CDR3 protein. The table has hundreds of thousands of distinct CDR3 sequences, roughly 18% seen once. V dropped 4 bases and J dropped 10; count of bases not matched to a gene: 12. The length of the CDR3 is 16 residues. Germline V gene data show CDR1 as SGHDN and CDR2 as FVKESK. About this clonotype itself: Antigen: not known.

Sequenced sample: PBMCs or a T cell subset sorted from them (not recorded which). The receptor's source is an adult woman who had mild COVID-19 (a few samples of this study predate the infection). Cell type and time point are not known. The chain carries TRBV14 and TRBJ2-1, with TRBD2 matching over 11 bases. Here the CDR3 reads CASSRLGLAERGEQFF. The CDR3 nucleotides are TGTGCCAGCAGCCGATTGGGACTAGCGGAGAGGGGCGAGCAGTTCTTC.